This T cell receptor beta chain is drawn from a study of blood T cell repertoires in COVID-19. Study as a whole: Sources were T cells, B-cell-depleted T cells, or PBMCs; the material itself was cDNA or gDNA.

Germline-derived CDR1 and CDR2 are SGHVS and FQNEAQ. The CDR3 is made up of 10 amino acids. Trimming removed 9 bases from V and 6 bases from J, with 9 bases in between. Per the original data handling: Researchers report that nucleated cell counts were estimated from reference gene primer amplification. Method: immunoSEQ multiplex PCR; TCRdb's copy keeps in-frame clones and lacks some. V and J calls and clone size are copied from that table; D and trimming were computed from the DNA. The data show 200,000 to 300,000 clones, around 80% seen once. The chain joins TRBV7-8 to TRBJ2-7; perhaps TRBD2 as D (5 bases). Sequenced input: peripheral blood. The source of this sequence is a human donor in a cohort sampled during active COVID-19. The CDR3 region is CARLVREQYF. The DNA of the CDR3 is TGTGCCAGACTAGTACGCGAGCAGTACTTC.